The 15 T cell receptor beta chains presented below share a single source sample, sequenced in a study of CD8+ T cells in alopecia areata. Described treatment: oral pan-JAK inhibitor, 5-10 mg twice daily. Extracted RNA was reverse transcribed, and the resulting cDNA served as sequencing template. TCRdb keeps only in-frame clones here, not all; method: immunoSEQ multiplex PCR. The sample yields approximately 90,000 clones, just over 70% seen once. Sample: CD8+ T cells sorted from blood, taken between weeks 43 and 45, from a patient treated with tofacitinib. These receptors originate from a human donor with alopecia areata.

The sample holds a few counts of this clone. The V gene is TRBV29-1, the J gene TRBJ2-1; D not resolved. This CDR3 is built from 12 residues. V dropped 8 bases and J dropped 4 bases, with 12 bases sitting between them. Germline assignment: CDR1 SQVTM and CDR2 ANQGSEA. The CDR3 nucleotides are TGCAGCATTAAACTGAGTTACAATGAGCAGTTCTTC. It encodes CSIKLSYNEQFF.

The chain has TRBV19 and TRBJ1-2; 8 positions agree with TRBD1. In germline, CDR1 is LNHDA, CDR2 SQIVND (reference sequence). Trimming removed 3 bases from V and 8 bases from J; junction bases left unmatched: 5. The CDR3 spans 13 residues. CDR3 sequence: CASSIGTGDGYTF. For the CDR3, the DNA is TGTGCCAGTAGTATTGGGACAGGTGACGGCTACACCTTC.

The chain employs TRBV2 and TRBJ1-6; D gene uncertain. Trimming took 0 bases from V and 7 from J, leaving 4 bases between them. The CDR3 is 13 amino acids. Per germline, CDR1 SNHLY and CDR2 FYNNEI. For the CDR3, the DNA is TGTGCCAGCAGTGAAGCGCAAAATTCACCCCTCCACTTT. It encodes CASSEAQNSPLHF.

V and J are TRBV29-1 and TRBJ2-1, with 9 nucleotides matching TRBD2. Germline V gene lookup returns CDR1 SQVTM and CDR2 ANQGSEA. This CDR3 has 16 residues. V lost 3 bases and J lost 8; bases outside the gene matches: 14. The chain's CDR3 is CSVDGLAGAQVDEQFF. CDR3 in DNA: TGCAGCGTTGATGGGTTAGCGGGGGCTCAGGTGGATGAGCAGTTCTTC.

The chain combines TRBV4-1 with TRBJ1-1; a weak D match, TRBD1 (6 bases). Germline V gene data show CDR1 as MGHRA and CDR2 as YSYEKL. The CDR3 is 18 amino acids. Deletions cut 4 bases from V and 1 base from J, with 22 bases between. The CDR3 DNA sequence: TGCGCCAGCAGCCTTATAGCCCCGGCGACAGGACCGAACACTGAAGCTTTCTTT. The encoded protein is CASSLIAPATGPNTEAFF.

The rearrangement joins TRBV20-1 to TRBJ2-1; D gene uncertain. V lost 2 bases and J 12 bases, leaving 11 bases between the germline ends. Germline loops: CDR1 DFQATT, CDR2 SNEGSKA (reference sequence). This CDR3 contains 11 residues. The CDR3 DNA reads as TGCAGTGCTAGATCTTCCGGTGTGCAGTTCTTC. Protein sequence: CSARSSGVQFF.

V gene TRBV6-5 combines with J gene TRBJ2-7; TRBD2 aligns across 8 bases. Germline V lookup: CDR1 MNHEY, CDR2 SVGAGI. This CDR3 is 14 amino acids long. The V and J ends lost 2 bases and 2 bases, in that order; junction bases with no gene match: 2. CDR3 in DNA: TGTGCCAGCAGTTACCGGGGGGGTCCCTACGAGCAGTACTTC. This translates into CASSYRGGPYEQYF.

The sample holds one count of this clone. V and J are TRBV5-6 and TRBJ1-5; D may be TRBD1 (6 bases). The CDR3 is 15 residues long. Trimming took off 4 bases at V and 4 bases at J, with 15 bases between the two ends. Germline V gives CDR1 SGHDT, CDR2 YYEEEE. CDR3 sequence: CASSRGGGANQPQHF. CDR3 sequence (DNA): TGTGCCAGCAGCCGGGGCGGGGGGGCGAATCAGCCCCAGCATTTT. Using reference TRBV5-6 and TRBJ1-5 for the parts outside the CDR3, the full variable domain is DAGVTQSPTHLIKTRGQQVTLRCSPKSGHDTVSWYQQALGQGPQFIFQYYEEEERQRGNFPDRFSGHQFPNYSSELNVNALLLGDSALYLCASSRGGGANQPQHFGDGTRLSIL.

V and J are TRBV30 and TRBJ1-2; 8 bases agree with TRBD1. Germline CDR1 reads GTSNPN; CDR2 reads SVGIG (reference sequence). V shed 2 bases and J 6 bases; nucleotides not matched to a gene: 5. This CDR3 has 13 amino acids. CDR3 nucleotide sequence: TGTGCCTGGAGTCGGACAGGGCGGGATGGCTACACCTTC. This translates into CAWSRTGRDGYTF.

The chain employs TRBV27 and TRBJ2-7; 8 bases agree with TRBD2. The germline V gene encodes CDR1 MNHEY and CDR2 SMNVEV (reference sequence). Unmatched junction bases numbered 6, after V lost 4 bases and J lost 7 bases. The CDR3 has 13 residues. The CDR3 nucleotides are TGTGCCAGCAGTTCCGGGGGGGTCTGGGAGCAGTACTTC. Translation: CASSSGGVWEQYF.

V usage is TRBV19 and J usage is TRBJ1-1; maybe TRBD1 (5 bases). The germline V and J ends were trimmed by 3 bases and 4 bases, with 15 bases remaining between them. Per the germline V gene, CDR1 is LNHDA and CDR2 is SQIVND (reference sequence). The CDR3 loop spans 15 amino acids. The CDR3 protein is CASSIGTSPPTEAFF. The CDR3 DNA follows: TGTGCCAGTAGTATTGGGACCTCTCCCCCCACTGAAGCTTTCTTT.

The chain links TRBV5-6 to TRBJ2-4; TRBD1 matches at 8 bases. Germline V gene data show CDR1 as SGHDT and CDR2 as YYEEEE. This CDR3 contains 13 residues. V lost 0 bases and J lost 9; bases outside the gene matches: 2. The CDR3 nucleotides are TGTGCCAGCAGCTTGGGGACAGGGAGCATTCAGTACTTC. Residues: CASSLGTGSIQYF.

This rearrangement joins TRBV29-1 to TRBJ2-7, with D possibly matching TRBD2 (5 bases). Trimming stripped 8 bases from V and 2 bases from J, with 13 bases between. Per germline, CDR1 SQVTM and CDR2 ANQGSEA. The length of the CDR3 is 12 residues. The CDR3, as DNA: TGCAGCTACGTAGGGAGTACCTACGAGCAGTACTTC. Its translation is CSYVGSTYEQYF.

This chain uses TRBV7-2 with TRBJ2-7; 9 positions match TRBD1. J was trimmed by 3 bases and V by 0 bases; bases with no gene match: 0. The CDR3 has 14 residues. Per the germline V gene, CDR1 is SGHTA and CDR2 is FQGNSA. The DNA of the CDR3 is TGTGCCAGCAGCTTAGCGGGACAGGGCTACGAGCAGTACTTC. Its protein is CASSLAGQGYEQYF.

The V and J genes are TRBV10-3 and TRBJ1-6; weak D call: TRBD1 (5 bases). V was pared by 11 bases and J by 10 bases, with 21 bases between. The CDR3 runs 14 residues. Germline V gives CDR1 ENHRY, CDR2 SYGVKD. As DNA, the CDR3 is TGTGCCGTACGAGGCGGCCAGGGTTTATCACCCCTCCACTTT. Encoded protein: CAVRGGQGLSPLHF.